This T cell receptor beta chain was recorded in a study of identical twins. Germline V lookup: CDR1 SGHTA, CDR2 FQGNSA. CDR3 size: 17 residues. V lost 1 base and J lost 4; bases outside the gene matches: 5. This clonotype was counted between two and nine times. In TCRdb, the 5' RACE reads were re-called with MiXCR into one record per CDR3 protein. Seen here are around 280,000 distinct CDR3 sequences, about 8.1% observed once, and the top ten hold less than 2.5%. These same data were also listed under a study on yellow fever vaccine responses in identical twins.

Input material: memory (CD45RO+) T cells sorted from blood. This sequence joins TRBV7-2 and TRBJ2-3; 13 bases line up with TRBD2. The sequence derives from a woman aged 18 to 35 in good health. This CDR3 reads CASSLVLLAGGADTQYF. CDR3 in DNA: TGTGCCAGCAGCTTAGTCCTACTAGCGGGGGGGGCAGATACGCAGTATTTT.